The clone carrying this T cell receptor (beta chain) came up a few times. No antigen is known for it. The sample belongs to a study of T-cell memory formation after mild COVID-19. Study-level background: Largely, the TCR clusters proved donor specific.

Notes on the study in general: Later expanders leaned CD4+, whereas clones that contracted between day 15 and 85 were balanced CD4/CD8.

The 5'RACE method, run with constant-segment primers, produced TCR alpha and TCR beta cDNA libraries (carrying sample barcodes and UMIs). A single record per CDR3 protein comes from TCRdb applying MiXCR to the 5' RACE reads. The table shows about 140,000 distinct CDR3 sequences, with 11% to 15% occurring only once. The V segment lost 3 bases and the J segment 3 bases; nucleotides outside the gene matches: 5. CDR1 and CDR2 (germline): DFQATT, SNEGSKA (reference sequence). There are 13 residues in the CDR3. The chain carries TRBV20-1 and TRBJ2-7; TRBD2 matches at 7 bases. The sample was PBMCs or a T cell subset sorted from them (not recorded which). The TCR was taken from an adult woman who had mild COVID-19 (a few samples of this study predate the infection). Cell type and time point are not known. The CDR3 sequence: CSARGREDYEQYF. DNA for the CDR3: TGCAGTGCTAGGGGACGGGAGGACTACGAGCAGTACTTC.